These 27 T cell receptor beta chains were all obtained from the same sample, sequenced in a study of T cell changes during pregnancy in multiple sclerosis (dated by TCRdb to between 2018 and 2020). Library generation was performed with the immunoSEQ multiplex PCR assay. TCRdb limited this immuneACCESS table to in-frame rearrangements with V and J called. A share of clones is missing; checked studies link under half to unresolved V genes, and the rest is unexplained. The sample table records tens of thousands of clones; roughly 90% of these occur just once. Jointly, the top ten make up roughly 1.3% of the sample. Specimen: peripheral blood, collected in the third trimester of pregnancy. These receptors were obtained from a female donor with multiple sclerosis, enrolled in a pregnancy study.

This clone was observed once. The CDR3 region is CASSMREHNQPQHF. The CDR3 DNA reads TGTGCCAGTAGTATGAGGGAACACAATCAGCCCCAGCATTTT. This chain connects TRBV19 to TRBJ1-5; no reliable D call. CDR1 is LNHDA, CDR2 SQIVND, per germline (reference sequence). The CDR3 consists of 14 residues. V lost 3 bases to trimming and J lost 3 bases, with 9 bases between them.

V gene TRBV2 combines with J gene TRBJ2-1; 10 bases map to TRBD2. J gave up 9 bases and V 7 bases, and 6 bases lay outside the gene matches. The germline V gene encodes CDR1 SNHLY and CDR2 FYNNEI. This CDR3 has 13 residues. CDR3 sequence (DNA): TGTGCCAGCATGGGAGGACTAGCGGTTGAGCAGTTCTTC. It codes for CASMGGLAVEQFF.

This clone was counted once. The CDR3 is CASSAGTHQETQYF. The CDR3 DNA follows: TGTGCCAGCAGTGCCGGGACACACCAAGAGACCCAGTACTTC. This chain connects TRBV25-1 to TRBJ2-5; tentatively, D is TRBD1 (6 bases). This CDR3 is 14 amino acids long. Germline V lookup: CDR1 MGHDK, CDR2 SYGVNS. V gave up 4 bases and J gave up 0 bases, with 9 bases separating them.

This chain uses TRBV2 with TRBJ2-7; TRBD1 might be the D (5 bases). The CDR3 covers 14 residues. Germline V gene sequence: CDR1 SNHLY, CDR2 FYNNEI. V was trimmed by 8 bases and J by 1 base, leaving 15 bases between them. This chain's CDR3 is CASSQADLSYEQYF. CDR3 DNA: TGTGCCAGCTCACAGGCGGACCTATCCTACGAGCAGTACTTC.

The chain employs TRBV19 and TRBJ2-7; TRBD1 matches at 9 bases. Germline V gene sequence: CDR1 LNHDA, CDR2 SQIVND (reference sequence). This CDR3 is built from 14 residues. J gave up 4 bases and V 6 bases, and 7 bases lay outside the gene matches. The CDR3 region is CASRDRGSDYEQYF. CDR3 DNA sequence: TGTGCCAGTAGGGACAGGGGAAGTGATTACGAGCAGTACTTC.

The CDR3 bases are TGTGCCAGCAGCCTACGGGAGGGGACCGGGGAGCTGTTTTTT. It yields the protein CASSLREGTGELFF. The genes are TRBV11-1 and TRBJ2-2; the match to TRBD2 covers 8 bases. J lost 5 bases, V lost 5 bases, and 4 bases had no gene match. The germline CDR1 and CDR2 sequences are SGHAT and FQDESV (reference sequence). There are 14 residues in the CDR3. Filled out from reference TRBV11-1 and TRBJ2-2, the complete variable domain reads EAEVAQSPRYKITEKSQAVAFWCDPISGHATLYWYRQILGQGPELLVQFQDESVVDDSQLPKDRFSAERLKGVDSTLKIQPAELGDSAMYLCASSLREGTGELFFGEGSRLTVL.

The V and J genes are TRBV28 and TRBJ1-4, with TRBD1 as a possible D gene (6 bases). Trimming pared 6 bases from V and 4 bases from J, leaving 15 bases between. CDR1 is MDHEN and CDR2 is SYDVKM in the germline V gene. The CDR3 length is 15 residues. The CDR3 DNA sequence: TGTGCCAGCAGGGGGGCGCCGGGTAATAATGAAAAACTGTTTTTT. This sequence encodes CASRGAPGNNEKLFF. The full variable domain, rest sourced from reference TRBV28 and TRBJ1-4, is DVKVTQSSRYLVKRTGEKVFLECVQDMDHENMFWYRQDPGLGLRLIYFSYDVKMKEKGDIPEGYSVSREKKERFSLILESASTNQTSMYLCASRGAPGNNEKLFFGSGTQLSVL.

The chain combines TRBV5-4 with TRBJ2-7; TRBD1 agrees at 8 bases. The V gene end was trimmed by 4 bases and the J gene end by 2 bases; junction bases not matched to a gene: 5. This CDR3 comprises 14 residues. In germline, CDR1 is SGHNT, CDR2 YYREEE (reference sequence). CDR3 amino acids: CASSPGTGTYEQYF. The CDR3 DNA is TGTGCCAGCAGCCCCGGGACAGGAACCTACGAGCAGTACTTC.

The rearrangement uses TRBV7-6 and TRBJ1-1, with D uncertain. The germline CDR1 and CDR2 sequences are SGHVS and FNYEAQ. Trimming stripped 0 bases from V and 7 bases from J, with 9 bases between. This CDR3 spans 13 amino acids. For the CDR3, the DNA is TGTGCCAGCAGCTTAGCGGAACAGCATGAAGCTTTCTTT. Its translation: CASSLAEQHEAFF.

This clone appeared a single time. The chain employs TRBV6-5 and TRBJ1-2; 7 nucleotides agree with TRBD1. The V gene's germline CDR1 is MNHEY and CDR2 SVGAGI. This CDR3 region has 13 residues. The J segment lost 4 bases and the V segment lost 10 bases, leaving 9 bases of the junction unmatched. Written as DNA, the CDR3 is TGTGCCATATGGGACAGCAGAGGCTATGGCTACACCTTC. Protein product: CAIWDSRGYGYTF.

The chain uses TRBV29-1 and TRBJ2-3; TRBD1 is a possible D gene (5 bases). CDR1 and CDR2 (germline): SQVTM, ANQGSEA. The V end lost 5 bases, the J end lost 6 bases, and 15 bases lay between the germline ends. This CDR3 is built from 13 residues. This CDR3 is CSVRVREYDTQYF. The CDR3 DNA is TGCAGCGTTCGGGTCAGGGAATACGATACGCAGTATTTT.

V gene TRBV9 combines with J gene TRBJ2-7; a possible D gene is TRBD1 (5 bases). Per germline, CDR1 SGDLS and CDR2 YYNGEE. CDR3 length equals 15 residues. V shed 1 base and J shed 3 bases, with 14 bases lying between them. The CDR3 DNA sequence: TGTGCCAGCAGCGTACGGTCAGGGTGGTTCTACGAGCAGTACTTC. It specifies CASSVRSGWFYEQYF.

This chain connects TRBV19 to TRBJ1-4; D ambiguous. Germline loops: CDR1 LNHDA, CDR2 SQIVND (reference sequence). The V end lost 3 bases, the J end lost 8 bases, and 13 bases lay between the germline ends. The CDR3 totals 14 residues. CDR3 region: CASSILRKEEKLFF. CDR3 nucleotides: TGTGCCAGTAGTATCCTGAGGAAAGAGGAAAAACTGTTTTTT. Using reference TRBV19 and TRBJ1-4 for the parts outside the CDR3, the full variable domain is DGGITQSPKYLFRKEGQNVTLSCEQNLNHDAMYWYRQDPGQGLRLIYYSQIVNDFQKGDIAEGYSVSREKKESFPLTVTSAQKNPTAFYLCASSILRKEEKLFFGSGTQLSVL.

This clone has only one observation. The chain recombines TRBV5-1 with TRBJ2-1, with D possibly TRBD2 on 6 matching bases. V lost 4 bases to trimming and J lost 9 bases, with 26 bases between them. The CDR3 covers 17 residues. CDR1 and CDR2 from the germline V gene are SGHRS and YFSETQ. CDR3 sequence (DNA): TGCGCCAGCAGCCCGCAGGCTACTAGCTCCGGGCGGGGTGAGCAGTTCTTC. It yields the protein CASSPQATSSGRGEQFF. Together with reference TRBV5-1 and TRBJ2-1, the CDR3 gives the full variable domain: KAGVTQTPRYLIKTRGQQVTLSCSPISGHRSVSWYQQTPGQGLQFLFEYFSETQRNKGNFPGRFSGRQFSNSRSEMNVSTLELGDSALYLCASSPQATSSGRGEQFFGPGTRLTVL.

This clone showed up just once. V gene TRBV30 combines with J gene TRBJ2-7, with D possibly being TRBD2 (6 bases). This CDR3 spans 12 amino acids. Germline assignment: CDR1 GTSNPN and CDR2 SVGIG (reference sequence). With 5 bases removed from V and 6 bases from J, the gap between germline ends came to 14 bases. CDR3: CAWGAGSGEQYF. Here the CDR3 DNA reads TGTGCCTGGGGGGCGGGGTCTGGCGAGCAGTACTTC.

The CDR3 protein is CASSIRGTAYGYTF. Written as DNA, the CDR3 is TGTGCCAGTAGTATAAGGGGGACAGCTTATGGCTACACCTTC. The V and J genes are TRBV19 and TRBJ1-2; 7 bases fit TRBD1. The CDR3 extends over 14 amino acids. The V gene end was trimmed by 2 bases and the J gene end by 5 bases; junction bases not matched to a gene: 5. Per germline, CDR1 LNHDA and CDR2 SQIVND (reference sequence).

The CDR3 loop reads CASSRRQGENTIYF. CDR3 in DNA: TGTGCCAGCAGCAGGAGACAGGGAGAAAACACCATATATTTT. The V gene is TRBV7-6, the J gene TRBJ1-3; 7 positions match TRBD1. J gave up 6 bases and V 5 bases, and 7 bases lay outside the gene matches. The germline gives CDR1 SGHVS, CDR2 FNYEAQ. The CDR3 sequence is 14 residues long.

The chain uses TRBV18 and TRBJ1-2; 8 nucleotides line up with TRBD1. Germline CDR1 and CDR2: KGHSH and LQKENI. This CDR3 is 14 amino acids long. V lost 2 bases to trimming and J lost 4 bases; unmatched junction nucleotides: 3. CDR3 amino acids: CASSPGTGLYGYTF. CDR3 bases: TGTGCCAGCTCACCAGGGACAGGCCTCTATGGCTACACCTTC.

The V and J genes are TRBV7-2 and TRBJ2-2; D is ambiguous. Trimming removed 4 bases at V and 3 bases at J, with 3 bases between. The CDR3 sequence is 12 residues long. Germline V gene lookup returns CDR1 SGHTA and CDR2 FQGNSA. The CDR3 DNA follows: TGTGCCAGCAGCTACTACACCGGGGAGCTGTTTTTT. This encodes CASSYYTGELFF.

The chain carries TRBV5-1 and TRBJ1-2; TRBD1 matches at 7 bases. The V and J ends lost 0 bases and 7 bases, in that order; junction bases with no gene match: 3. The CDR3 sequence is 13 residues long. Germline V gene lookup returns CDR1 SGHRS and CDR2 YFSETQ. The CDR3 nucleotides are TGCGCCAGCAGCTTGGGGACAGGTATTGGCTACACCTTC. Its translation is CASSLGTGIGYTF.

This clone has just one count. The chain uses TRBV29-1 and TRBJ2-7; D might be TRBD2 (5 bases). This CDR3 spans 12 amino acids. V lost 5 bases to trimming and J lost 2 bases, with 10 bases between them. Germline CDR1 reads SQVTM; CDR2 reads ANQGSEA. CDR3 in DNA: TGCAGCGTTACGGACTGGACCTACGAGCAGTACTTC. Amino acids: CSVTDWTYEQYF.

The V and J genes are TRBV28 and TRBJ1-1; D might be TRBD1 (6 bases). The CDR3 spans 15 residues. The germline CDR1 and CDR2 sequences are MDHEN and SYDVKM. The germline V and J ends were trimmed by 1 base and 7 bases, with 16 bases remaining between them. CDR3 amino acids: CASSLLGAGANEAFF. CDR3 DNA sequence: TGTGCCAGCAGTTTATTGGGGGCAGGGGCGAATGAAGCTTTCTTT.

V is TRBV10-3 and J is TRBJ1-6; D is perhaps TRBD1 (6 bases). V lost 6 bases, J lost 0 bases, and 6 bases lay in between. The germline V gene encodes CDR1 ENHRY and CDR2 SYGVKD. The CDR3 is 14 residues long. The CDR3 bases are TGTGCCATCAGACAGGGCTCCTATAATTCACCCCTCCACTTT. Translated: CAIRQGSYNSPLHF.

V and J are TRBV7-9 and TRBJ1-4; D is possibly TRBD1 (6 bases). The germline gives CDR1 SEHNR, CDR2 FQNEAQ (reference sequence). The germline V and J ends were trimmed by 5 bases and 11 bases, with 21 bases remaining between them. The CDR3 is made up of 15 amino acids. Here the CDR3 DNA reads TGTGCCAGCAGCCCAGATACGGGGGGCCCGGGGAAACTGTTTTTT. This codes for CASSPDTGGPGKLFF.

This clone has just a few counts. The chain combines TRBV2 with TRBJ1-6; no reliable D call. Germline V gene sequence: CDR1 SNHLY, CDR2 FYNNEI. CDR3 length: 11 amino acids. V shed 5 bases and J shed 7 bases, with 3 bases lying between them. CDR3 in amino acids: CASSLNSPLHF. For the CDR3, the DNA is TGTGCCAGCAGTCTCAATTCACCCCTCCACTTT.

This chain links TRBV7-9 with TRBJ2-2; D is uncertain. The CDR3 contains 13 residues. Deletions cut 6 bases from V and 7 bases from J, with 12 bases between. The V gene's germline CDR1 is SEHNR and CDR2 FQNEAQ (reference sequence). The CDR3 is CASSPPVNGELFF. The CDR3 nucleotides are TGTGCCAGCAGTCCCCCTGTAAACGGGGAGCTGTTTTTT. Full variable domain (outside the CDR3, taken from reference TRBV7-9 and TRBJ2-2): DTGVSQNPRHKITKRGQNVTFRCDPISEHNRLYWYRQTLGQGPEFLTYFQNEAQLEKSRLLSDRFSAERPKGSFSTLEIQRTEQGDSAMYLCASSPPVNGELFFGEGSRLTVL.

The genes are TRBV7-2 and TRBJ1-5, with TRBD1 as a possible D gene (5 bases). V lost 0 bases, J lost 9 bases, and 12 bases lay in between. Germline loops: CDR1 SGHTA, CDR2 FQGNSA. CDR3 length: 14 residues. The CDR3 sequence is CASSLAGGGGPQHF. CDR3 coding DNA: TGTGCCAGCAGCTTAGCCGGGGGTGGAGGGCCCCAGCATTTT.